These 25 T cell receptor beta chains originate from one sample sequenced in a study of T cell repertoires in cytomegalovirus infection. TCRdb ran MiXCR on the reads and lists one entry per CDR3 protein. The sample consists of 370,000 or so distinct CDR3 sequences, about 34% of them appearing once. Antigen specificity for these receptors is unknown. The material sequenced was cultured PBMCs, taken from culture after CMV antigen stimulation. These receptors all come from a human donor in good health (CMV status not recorded). Some clones in this sample may be carry-over from other donors' samples.

This chain joins TRBV6-4 and TRBJ2-2; no definite D call. Germline V lookup: CDR1 MRHNA, CDR2 SNTAGT. Trimming left V 0 bases short and J 4 bases short, with 9 bases between. The CDR3 loop spans 15 amino acids. In DNA, the CDR3 is TGTGCCAGCAGTGACTCGGCAGAGATCACCGGGGAGCTGTTTTTT. Translating gives CASSDSAEITGELFF.

V is TRBV28 and J is TRBJ2-5; D might be TRBD1 (6 bases). CDR1 MDHEN and CDR2 SYDVKM come from the germline V gene. There are 15 residues in the CDR3. Trimming pared 5 bases from V and 5 bases from J, leaving 18 bases between. The CDR3 DNA reads TGTGCCAGCAGTGCCACTAAGGGGGTTGGGGAGACCCAGTACTTC. Protein sequence: CASSATKGVGETQYF.

The rearrangement joins TRBV19 to TRBJ1-5; D gene ambiguous. Per germline, CDR1 LNHDA and CDR2 SQIVND (reference sequence). V lost 3 bases and J 0 bases, leaving 18 bases between the germline ends. The CDR3 runs 18 residues. The CDR3 loop is CASSILPMASYSNQPQHF. The CDR3 bases are TGTGCCAGTAGTATTCTCCCAATGGCCTCTTATAGCAATCAGCCCCAGCATTTT.

This clonotype appeared a few times. This chain joins TRBV7-2 and TRBJ1-3, with D unresolved. The CDR3 spans 16 residues. Per germline, CDR1 SGHTA and CDR2 FQGNSA. The V gene lost 1 base and the J gene lost 1 base, with 11 bases spanning the gap. The CDR3 coding sequence is TGTGCCAGCAGCTTAGTGGGGAAGGTTTCTGGAAACACCATATATTTT. It translates to CASSLVGKVSGNTIYF. Together with reference TRBV7-2 and TRBJ1-3, the CDR3 gives the full variable domain: GAGVSQSPSNKVTEKGKDVELRCDPISGHTALYWYRQSLGQGLEFLIYFQGNSAPDKSGLPSDRFSAERTGGSVSTLTIQRTQQEDSAVYLCASSLVGKVSGNTIYFGEGSWLTVV.

This chain uses TRBV4-1 with TRBJ1-3, with TRBD1 matching 7 bases. Germline loops: CDR1 MGHRA, CDR2 YSYEKL. The CDR3 sequence is 20 residues long. J gave up 0 bases and V 3 bases, and 17 bases lay outside the gene matches. CDR3 region: CASSHPRGDRAVLSGNTIYF. The CDR3 DNA reads as TGCGCCAGCAGCCATCCTAGGGGAGACAGGGCCGTCCTCTCTGGAAACACCATATATTTT.

The table lists this clonotype with many counts. V and J are TRBV7-2 and TRBJ2-3; no clear D. Trimming removed 4 bases from V and 0 bases from J, with 17 bases in between. The germline gives CDR1 SGHTA, CDR2 FQGNSA. The CDR3 consists of 17 residues. CDR3 coding DNA: TGTGCCAGCAGCTCCCCCACGTCCCACCCAAGCACAGATACGCAGTATTTT. Amino acids: CASSSPTSHPSTDTQYF. Supplemented by reference TRBV7-2 and TRBJ2-3, the full variable domain reads GAGVSQSPSNKVTEKGKDVELRCDPISGHTALYWYRQSLGQGLEFLIYFQGNSAPDKSGLPSDRFSAERTGGSVSTLTIQRTQQEDSAVYLCASSSPTSHPSTDTQYFGPGTRLTVL.

This clonotype was recorded many times. The chain has TRBV7-2 and TRBJ2-1; 8 bases are a match to TRBD1. Trimming removed 5 bases from V and 7 bases from J; junction bases left unmatched: 10. Germline V gives CDR1 SGHTA, CDR2 FQGNSA. The CDR3 runs to 15 residues. The CDR3 loop is CASSGQGERVNEQFF. The CDR3 DNA is TGTGCCAGCAGCGGACAGGGCGAAAGGGTGAATGAGCAGTTCTTC. Full variable domain (rest looked up from reference TRBV7-2 and TRBJ2-1): GAGVSQSPSNKVTEKGKDVELRCDPISGHTALYWYRQSLGQGLEFLIYFQGNSAPDKSGLPSDRFSAERTGGSVSTLTIQRTQQEDSAVYLCASSGQGERVNEQFFGPGTRLTVL.

There are a few counts of this clonotype. The gene calls are TRBV7-3 and TRBJ2-5; TRBD1 is a possible D gene (8 bases). Germline V CDR1 and CDR2: SGHTA, FQGTGA. The CDR3 runs 14 residues. V lost 6 bases to trimming and J lost 3 bases, with 14 bases between them. The CDR3, as DNA: TGTGCCAGCAGTACAGGGGGGGACAAAGAGACCCAGTACTTC. The encoded protein is CASSTGGDKETQYF. The entire variable domain, with the rest obtained from reference TRBV7-3 and TRBJ2-5, is as follows: GAGVSQTPSNKVTEKGKYVELRCDPISGHTALYWYRQSLGQGPEFLIYFQGTGAADDSGLPNDRFFAVRPEGSVSTLKIQRTERGDSAVYLCASSTGGDKETQYFGPGTRLLVL.

V is TRBV20-1 and J is TRBJ1-1; a possible D gene is TRBD1 (6 bases). The ends were cut back, 2 bases at V and 1 base at J, with 11 bases in the middle. The CDR3 has 14 residues. CDR1 is DFQATT, CDR2 SNEGSKA, per germline (reference sequence). The CDR3 nucleotides read TGCAGTGCTAGATACGAGACAGGGAACACTGAAGCTTTCTTT. This codes for CSARYETGNTEAFF.

V and J are TRBV19 and TRBJ1-1; 7 nucleotides align to TRBD1. This CDR3 has 14 residues. The ends lost 4 bases at V and 1 base at J; junction bases unmatched: 3. Germline V gives CDR1 LNHDA, CDR2 SQIVND (reference sequence). The CDR3 region is CASSTGQENTEAFF. The DNA for the CDR3 is TGTGCCAGTAGTACCGGACAGGAGAACACTGAAGCTTTCTTT.

This clonotype appeared a few times. V usage is TRBV2 and J usage is TRBJ1-2; D unresolved. Germline lookup yields CDR1 SNHLY and CDR2 FYNNEI. V gave up 7 bases and J gave up 1 base, with 7 bases separating them. The CDR3 contains 12 residues. The DNA for the CDR3 is TGTGCCAGCAAGAGATATAACTATGGCTACACCTTC. Protein product: CASKRYNYGYTF.

The chain combines TRBV6-6 with TRBJ2-4, with TRBD2 identical over 7 bases. The CDR3 length is 17 residues. The junction had 10 bases not matched to a gene; V was cut back by 5 bases and J by 0 bases. Germline CDR1 and CDR2: MNHNY and SVGAGI (reference sequence). In DNA form, the CDR3 reads TGTGCCAGCAGTCTACTTGGGGGGGGGGAAGCCAAAAACATTCAGTACTTC. As protein: CASSLLGGGEAKNIQYF.

The chain couples TRBV6-6 to TRBJ2-1; D is unresolved. Germline V gene sequence: CDR1 MNHNY, CDR2 SVGAGI (reference sequence). CDR3 length: 17 residues. V was pared by 6 bases and J by 0 bases, with 18 bases between. CDR3 residues: CASSPWVGPHSYNEQFF. The CDR3 DNA sequence: TGTGCCAGCAGCCCTTGGGTGGGCCCCCACTCCTACAATGAGCAGTTCTTC.

This rearrangement joins TRBV5-1 to TRBJ2-7, with 7 bases lining up with TRBD1. The CDR3 sequence is 13 residues long. After removal of 5 bases from V and 3 bases from J, the junction contained 5 bases not matched to a gene. The germline CDR1 and CDR2 sequences are SGHRS and YFSETQ. Here the CDR3 reads CASRRDRNYEQYF. CDR3 coding DNA: TGCGCCAGCAGACGGGACAGAAACTACGAGCAGTACTTC. Full variable domain (remainder filled in from reference TRBV5-1 and TRBJ2-7): KAGVTQTPRYLIKTRGQQVTLSCSPISGHRSVSWYQQTPGQGLQFLFEYFSETQRNKGNFPGRFSGRQFSNSRSEMNVSTLELGDSALYLCASRRDRNYEQYFGPGTRLTVT.

The chain recombines TRBV6-6 with TRBJ2-3, with 14 bases identical to TRBD2. Germline assignment: CDR1 MNHNY and CDR2 SVGAGI (reference sequence). This CDR3 has 15 amino acids. The V gene end was trimmed by 6 bases and the J gene end by 6 bases; junction bases not matched to a gene: 5. In DNA form, the CDR3 reads TGTGCCAGCAGCCCGGGGACTAGCGGGAGCGATACGCAGTATTTT. Translation: CASSPGTSGSDTQYF.

The chain's CDR3 is CATSNLDRVAQETQYF. The CDR3, as DNA: TGTGCCACCAGCAATCTGGACAGGGTGGCCCAAGAGACCCAGTACTTC. The rearrangement links TRBV15 to TRBJ2-5; 8 bases align to TRBD1. This CDR3 contains 16 residues. Germline loops: CDR1 LNHNV, CDR2 YYDKDF (reference sequence). The ends lost 4 bases at V and 1 base at J; junction bases unmatched: 8.

V is TRBV20-1 and J is TRBJ2-1; 8 nucleotides line up with TRBD2. The germline CDR1 and CDR2 sequences are DFQATT and SNEGSKA (reference sequence). After removal of 0 bases from V and 4 bases from J, the junction contained 5 bases not matched to a gene. CDR3 length: 15 residues. CDR3 in amino acids: CSARDYTSGYNEQFF. In DNA, the CDR3 is TGCAGTGCTAGAGATTATACTAGCGGTTACAATGAGCAGTTCTTC.

This clonotype appeared a few times. The chain recombines TRBV7-2 with TRBJ2-7; maybe TRBD2 (6 bases). Looked up from germline, CDR1 is SGHTA and CDR2 is FQGNSA. The CDR3 consists of 15 residues. V was pared by 4 bases and J by 2 bases, with 15 bases between. The CDR3 here is CASSSRLVGTYEQYF. The DNA of the CDR3 is TGTGCCAGCAGCTCGAGACTAGTGGGGACCTACGAGCAGTACTTC. The complete variable domain, with remaining parts taken from reference TRBV7-2 and TRBJ2-7, reads GAGVSQSPSNKVTEKGKDVELRCDPISGHTALYWYRQSLGQGLEFLIYFQGNSAPDKSGLPSDRFSAERTGGSVSTLTIQRTQQEDSAVYLCASSSRLVGTYEQYFGPGTRLTVT.

The sample holds one count of this clonotype. The gene calls are TRBV5-4 and TRBJ2-7, with 9 bases aligning to TRBD1. Germline-derived CDR1 and CDR2 are SGHNT and YYREEE (reference sequence). Germline trimming cut 3 bases from V and 3 bases from J; bases unmatched to any gene: 7. The CDR3 runs to 15 residues. The CDR3 protein is CASSSGPGQGYEQYF. The CDR3 bases are TGTGCCAGCAGCTCAGGGCCGGGACAGGGCTACGAGCAGTACTTC.

This clonotype was counted between two and nine times. The rearrangement uses TRBV4-3 and TRBJ1-2, with 9 bases fitting TRBD1. Germline V gene lookup returns CDR1 LGHNA and CDR2 YSLEER. The CDR3 runs 17 residues. V was pared by 1 base and J by 4 bases, with 10 bases of the junction left unmatched. The CDR3: CASSQVGASQGAYGYTF. The CDR3 bases are TGCGCCAGCAGCCAAGTTGGGGCTTCACAGGGGGCCTATGGCTACACCTTC.

The chain employs TRBV19 and TRBJ1-4; possible D gene TRBD1, 5 bases. Germline assignment: CDR1 LNHDA and CDR2 SQIVND (reference sequence). The CDR3 is 14 residues long. The V gene lost 3 bases and the J gene lost 7 bases, with 12 bases spanning the gap. The CDR3 region has the DNA TGTGCCAGTAGTATTAGAGGTGGGGCTGAAAAACTGTTTTTT. Translation gives CASSIRGGAEKLFF.

This clonotype was counted many times. The chain is built from TRBV7-9 and TRBJ2-1, with 11 bases identical to TRBD2. The V gene's germline CDR1 is SEHNR and CDR2 FQNEAQ (reference sequence). The CDR3 extends over 18 amino acids. V was clipped by 5 bases and J by 5 bases; unmatched bases: 14. Here the CDR3 reads CASSLGPWGLAEHNEQFF. CDR3 DNA: TGTGCCAGCAGCCTAGGTCCGTGGGGACTAGCGGAACACAATGAGCAGTTCTTC.

V and J are TRBV12-5 and TRBJ2-3; 8 bases are a match to TRBD2. The V gene end was trimmed by 0 bases and the J gene end by 0 bases; junction bases not matched to a gene: 2. This CDR3 has 16 amino acids. Germline assignment: CDR1 LGHNT and CDR2 FRNRAP. The CDR3 region is CASGLVLAASTDTQYF. In DNA form, the CDR3 reads TGTGCTAGTGGTTTGGTACTAGCGGCGAGCACAGATACGCAGTATTTT.

There are a few counts of this clonotype. The chain employs TRBV7-2 and TRBJ2-2; 9 bases align to TRBD2. This CDR3 has 15 amino acids. J gave up 4 bases and V 1 base, and 1 base lay outside the gene matches. Germline CDR1 is SGHTA and CDR2 is FQGNSA. Written as DNA, the CDR3 is TGTGCCAGCAGCTTAGGACTAGCGGTCACCGGGGAGCTGTTTTTT. It translates to CASSLGLAVTGELFF.

The rearrangement links TRBV28 to TRBJ2-1, with D possibly TRBD1 on 6 matching bases. V dropped 7 bases and J dropped 10 bases, with 14 bases sitting between them. The germline V gene has CDR1 MDHEN and CDR2 SYDVKM. The CDR3 loop spans 12 amino acids. CDR3 in DNA: TGTGCCAGCAAGGACAGACTGGCCGAGCAGTTCTTC. Its translation is CASKDRLAEQFF.